What follows are 20 T cell receptor beta chains derived from one specimen sequenced in a study of shared clonotypes between healthy human individuals. Profiling relied on immunoSEQ multiplex PCR, and the TCRdb table lists in-frame clones only, not all of them. This table holds roughly 850,000 clones, about 96% found once. The naive CD8 subset, CD45RO-negative cells positively selected for CCR7, excluded terminally differentiated effector memory CD45RA+ cells. Specimen: naive CD8+ T cells sorted from blood. All receptors derive from a man aged 25-45 years in good health.

This clone turned up a few times. The CDR3 reads CSVEGQGAEEKLFF. The CDR3 DNA is TGCAGCGTTGAAGGACAGGGGGCTGAGGAAAAACTGTTTTTT. The rearrangement joins TRBV29-1 to TRBJ1-4, with 10 bases that match TRBD1. The V and J ends lost 1 base and 8 bases, in that order; junction bases with no gene match: 4. Germline V CDR1 and CDR2: SQVTM, ANQGSEA. The CDR3 consists of 14 residues.

This clone was detected once. The chain employs TRBV19 and TRBJ1-2, with D hard to call. Germline lookup yields CDR1 LNHDA and CDR2 SQIVND (reference sequence). This CDR3 has 14 residues. The V end lost 5 bases, the J end lost 1 base, and 11 bases lay between the germline ends. This CDR3 reads CASSVAIHNYGYTF. CDR3 bases: TGTGCCAGTAGTGTTGCCATTCATAACTATGGCTACACCTTC. The whole variable domain, filled in from reference TRBV19 and TRBJ1-2, reads DGGITQSPKYLFRKEGQNVTLSCEQNLNHDAMYWYRQDPGQGLRLIYYSQIVNDFQKGDIAEGYSVSREKKESFPLTVTSAQKNPTAFYLCASSVAIHNYGYTFGSGTRLTVV.

The gene calls are TRBV6-5 and TRBJ2-7; the match to TRBD1 covers 7 bases. V shed 5 bases, J shed 0 bases, and the junction held 7 bases outside the gene matches. CDR3 length: 15 residues. Germline V gene lookup returns CDR1 MNHEY and CDR2 SVGAGI. The CDR3, as DNA: TGTGCCAGCAGTGTCGGACAGGTCAGCTCCTACGAGCAGTACTTC. Amino acids: CASSVGQVSSYEQYF.

The CDR3 here is CASSPLGQGANTEAFF. In DNA, the CDR3 is TGTGCCAGCAGTCCGCTAGGGCAGGGGGCGAACACTGAAGCTTTCTTT. This chain links TRBV27 with TRBJ1-1; 8 positions agree with TRBD1. Germline assignment: CDR1 MNHEY and CDR2 SMNVEV (reference sequence). CDR3 length: 16 amino acids. The J segment lost 1 base and the V segment lost 5 bases, leaving 9 bases of the junction unmatched.

The V gene is TRBV29-1, the J gene TRBJ2-5; 7 positions match TRBD1. CDR1 and CDR2 from the germline V gene are SQVTM and ANQGSEA. J was trimmed by 3 bases and V by 5 bases; bases with no gene match: 6. The CDR3 totals 13 residues. The CDR3 is CSVHPDREETQYF. The CDR3 region has the DNA TGCAGCGTTCACCCTGACAGGGAAGAGACCCAGTACTTC.

This chain connects TRBV7-9 to TRBJ2-1; D unresolved. Between the trimmed V and J ends, which lost 4 bases and 2 bases, there was a span of 12 bases. The CDR3 length is 15 residues. CDR1 SEHNR and CDR2 FQNEAQ come from the germline V gene (reference sequence). The CDR3, as DNA: TGTGCCAGCAGCTCCCATAGCTACCCCTACAATGAGCAGTTCTTC. Protein: CASSSHSYPYNEQFF.

The rearrangement links TRBV5-6 to TRBJ2-5, with 8 bases that match TRBD1. The CDR3 runs to 13 residues. Germline CDR1 is SGHDT and CDR2 is YYEEEE. After removal of 0 bases from V and 9 bases from J, the junction contained 4 bases not matched to a gene. The CDR3: CASSLEQTGAQYF. DNA for the CDR3: TGTGCCAGCAGCTTGGAACAGACAGGGGCCCAGTACTTC.

CDR3 sequence (DNA): TGTGCCAGCAGTCCCTCCCGTGGAGGGAACACTGAAGCTTTCTTT. This gives the protein CASSPSRGGNTEAFF. The rearrangement uses TRBV27 and TRBJ1-1; D unresolved. Trimming took 5 bases from V and 1 from J, leaving 14 bases between them. The germline V gene has CDR1 MNHEY and CDR2 SMNVEV (reference sequence). CDR3 length equals 15 residues.

The V call is TRBV5-6, the J call TRBJ2-5; 7 positions agree with TRBD2. The germline V gene has CDR1 SGHDT and CDR2 YYEEEE. The CDR3 has 16 amino acids. V was clipped by 0 bases and J by 5 bases; unmatched bases: 10. In DNA, the CDR3 is TGTGCCAGCAGCTTGGTCGCGACTAGCCTTCTTGAGACCCAGTACTTC. Its translation: CASSLVATSLLETQYF.

The V gene is TRBV7-9, the J gene TRBJ2-5, with D tentatively TRBD1 or TRBD2 (5 bases each). Germline values: CDR1 SEHNR, CDR2 FQNEAQ (reference sequence). This CDR3 is 14 amino acids long. Trimming stripped 4 bases from V and 1 base from J, with 10 bases between. CDR3: CASSWDGLQETQYF. The CDR3, as DNA: TGTGCCAGCAGCTGGGACGGACTCCAAGAGACCCAGTACTTC.

In DNA form, the CDR3 reads TGTGCCAGCATAGGCAGGGAGGGGCAGCCCCAGCATTTT. Protein sequence: CASIGREGQPQHF. This chain links TRBV2 with TRBJ1-5; weak D call: TRBD1 (5 bases). Germline lookup yields CDR1 SNHLY and CDR2 FYNNEI. V was pared by 7 bases and J by 7 bases, with 14 bases between. This CDR3 has 13 residues.

The rearrangement links TRBV6-1 to TRBJ2-6, with D perhaps given as TRBD1 or TRBD2 (5 bases each). Germline assignment: CDR1 MNHNS and CDR2 SASEGT. The length of the CDR3 is 13 residues. The CDR3 reads CALRDPGANVLTF. CDR3 nucleotides: TGTGCTCTAAGGGACCCTGGGGCCAACGTCCTGACTTTC.

The genes are TRBV30 and TRBJ2-1; D is unclear. V was trimmed by 0 bases and J by 9 bases, leaving 6 bases between them. The CDR3 sequence is 11 residues long. Germline V gene sequence: CDR1 GTSNPN, CDR2 SVGIG (reference sequence). Here the CDR3 reads CAWSVLGEQFF. The CDR3 DNA reads TGTGCCTGGAGTGTTCTGGGTGAGCAGTTCTTC.

The chain employs TRBV15 and TRBJ2-1; the match to TRBD2 covers 9 bases. Looked up from germline, CDR1 is LNHNV and CDR2 is YYDKDF (reference sequence). There are 19 residues in the CDR3. Unmatched junction bases numbered 17, after V lost 0 bases and J lost 8 bases. CDR3 DNA: TGTGCCACCAGCAGAGATGGGGCAGGGTGGCGGGAGGGCCTGGATGAGCAGTTCTTC. This gives the protein CATSRDGAGWREGLDEQFF. Based on the CDR3 plus reference TRBV15 and TRBJ2-1, the full variable domain is DAMVIQNPRYQVTQFGKPVTLSCSQTLNHNVMYWYQQKSSQAPKLLFHYYDKDFNNEADTPDNFQSRRPNTSFCFLDIRSPGLGDTAMYLCATSRDGAGWREGLDEQFFGPGTRLTVL.

The CDR3 region is CASSLQRSTEAFF. The CDR3 coding sequence is TGTGCCAGCAGTTTGCAACGCAGCACTGAAGCTTTCTTT. The chain joins TRBV27 to TRBJ1-1; no reliable D call. V was cut by 3 bases and J by 4 bases, with 9 bases left in between. The CDR3 loop spans 13 amino acids. Germline values: CDR1 MNHEY, CDR2 SMNVEV (reference sequence).

This clone has a single count. This chain connects TRBV7-9 to TRBJ2-7; D gene ambiguous. CDR3 length: 15 amino acids. V was pared by 4 bases and J by 0 bases, with 13 bases between. From germline, CDR1 is SEHNR and CDR2 FQNEAQ (reference sequence). The CDR3: CASSSSFLGSYEQYF. In DNA, the CDR3 is TGTGCCAGCAGCTCCTCCTTCCTCGGCTCCTACGAGCAGTACTTC. Based on the CDR3 plus reference TRBV7-9 and TRBJ2-7, the full variable domain is DTGVSQNPRHKITKRGQNVTFRCDPISEHNRLYWYRQTLGQGPEFLTYFQNEAQLEKSRLLSDRFSAERPKGSFSTLEIQRTEQGDSAMYLCASSSSFLGSYEQYFGPGTRLTVT.

In regard to this clone: Distinct nucleotide sequences in the sample also encode this CDR3. V usage is TRBV11-2 and J usage is TRBJ2-7; 7 bases are shared with TRBD1. Germline loops: CDR1 SGHAT, CDR2 FQNNGV. The CDR3 totals 14 residues. With V trimmed by 3 bases and J by 2 bases, 4 bases remained unmatched. The CDR3, as DNA: TGTGCCAGCAGCTTCTCCCAGGGGGCCTACGAGCAGTACTTC. Its protein product is CASSFSQGAYEQYF.

V usage is TRBV5-1 and J usage is TRBJ2-2; 8 bases map to TRBD1. The CDR3 extends over 17 amino acids. Germline CDR1 reads SGHRS; CDR2 reads YFSETQ. V trimming: 4 bases; J trimming: 5 bases; junction bases outside the gene matches: 13. The CDR3 loop reads CASSLYRDRRRTGELFF. CDR3 DNA: TGCGCCAGCAGCCTATACCGGGACAGGCGACGGACCGGGGAGCTGTTTTTT.

The V gene is TRBV27, the J gene TRBJ2-1, with 9 nucleotides matching TRBD2. Germline V CDR1 and CDR2: MNHEY, SMNVEV (reference sequence). This CDR3 has 14 amino acids. V gave up 3 bases and J gave up 10 bases; unmatched junction bases: 7. The CDR3 bases are TGTGCCAGCAGTTTCGGTAGCGGGGGAAGAGAGCAGTTCTTC. Translating gives CASSFGSGGREQFF.

This clone was recorded a few times. Other DNA sequences from this sample encode an identical CDR3 as well. This sequence joins TRBV7-9 and TRBJ2-7; D possibly uses TRBD1 or TRBD2 (5 bases each). The CDR3 spans 13 residues. Trimming took 0 bases from V and 3 from J, leaving 6 bases between them. Germline V CDR1 and CDR2: SEHNR, FQNEAQ (reference sequence). DNA for the CDR3: TGTGCCAGCAGCTTAGCGGGGGACTACGAGCAGTACTTC. Encoded protein: CASSLAGDYEQYF.